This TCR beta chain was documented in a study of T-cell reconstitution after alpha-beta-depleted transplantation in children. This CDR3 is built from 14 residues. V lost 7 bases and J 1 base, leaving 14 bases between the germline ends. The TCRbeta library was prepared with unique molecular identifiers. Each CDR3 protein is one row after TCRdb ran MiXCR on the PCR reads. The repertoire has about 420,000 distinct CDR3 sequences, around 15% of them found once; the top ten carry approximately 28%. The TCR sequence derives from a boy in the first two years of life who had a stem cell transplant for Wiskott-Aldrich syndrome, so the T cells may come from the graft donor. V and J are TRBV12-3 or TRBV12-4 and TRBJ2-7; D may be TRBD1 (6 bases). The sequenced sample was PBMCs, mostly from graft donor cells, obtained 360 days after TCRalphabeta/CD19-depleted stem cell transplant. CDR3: CASTKGQPSYEQYF. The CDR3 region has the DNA TGTGCCAGCACCAAAGGACAGCCTTCCTACGAGCAGTACTTC.